This T cell receptor (beta chain) was captured in a study of blood T cell repertoires in COVID-19. For the study at large: The analysed material was cDNA or gDNA that came from T cells, B-cell-depleted T cells, or PBMCs.

Method: immunoSEQ multiplex PCR; TCRdb's copy keeps in-frame clones and lacks some. The sample gives roughly 250,000 clones, approximately 80% of which show up once; approximately 7.4% is in the top ten. The sequenced material came from peripheral blood. This clonotype originated in a woman aged 45 to 65 with acute or convalescent COVID-19.

Written as DNA, the CDR3 is TGTGCCACCAGTGATCCGCGACAGGGTGGCTACACCTTC. Its translation: CATSDPRQGGYTF. The chain links TRBV24-1 to TRBJ1-2, with 7 nucleotides matching TRBD1. The junction had 4 bases not matched to a gene; V was cut back by 3 bases and J by 7 bases. The CDR3 is 13 amino acids. Germline V gene sequence: CDR1 KGHDR, CDR2 SFDVKD.